The 31 T cell receptor beta chains reported below all come from one sample, sequenced in a study of T cell responses to AZD1222 COVID-19 vaccine (dated by TCRdb to 2020 to 2022). Library method: the immunoSEQ multiplex PCR assay. Sourced from immuneACCESS, this table was stored by TCRdb with only in-frame sequences that have V and J called. A share of the clones is absent; for the studies checked, an unresolved V gene accounts for under half, and the remainder has no known explanation. The table for this sample lists under 150,000 clones; 88% of them were counted only once. The ten largest clones capture around 5% of the sample. Interpreted using the paper, the time point label stands for: about 28 days (+/-7) after the second vaccine dose. Sample: peripheral blood, taken 28 days after the second AZD1222 dose. The receptors come from an adult who received the AZD1222 COVID-19 vaccine.

This clone appeared a few times. This sequence joins TRBV5-4 and TRBJ2-2; 7 bases fit TRBD1. The CDR3 runs to 16 residues. V was pared by 1 base and J by 5 bases, with 8 bases of the junction left unmatched. The germline V gene has CDR1 SGHNT and CDR2 YYREEE (reference sequence). CDR3 sequence reads: CASSLLQGMGTGELFF. CDR3 in DNA: TGTGCCAGCAGCTTGCTACAGGGGATGGGTACCGGGGAGCTGTTTTTT.

The chain carries TRBV6-6 and TRBJ1-3; the D gene is possibly TRBD1 (5 bases). Germline V gene lookup returns CDR1 MNHNY and CDR2 SVGAGI (reference sequence). V lost 6 bases to trimming and J lost 0 bases, with 12 bases between them. The CDR3 extends over 15 amino acids. The CDR3 sequence: CASSHRGHSGNTIYF. The CDR3 DNA reads as TGTGCCAGCAGCCACCGGGGCCACTCTGGAAACACCATATATTTT.

The chain links TRBV16 to TRBJ1-5, with 8 positions matching TRBD1. This CDR3 is 14 amino acids long. J gave up 4 bases and V 7 bases, and 6 bases lay outside the gene matches. The germline CDR1 and CDR2 sequences are KGHSY and FQNENV. The CDR3 nucleotides read TGTGCCAGCAACCTACAGGGGGTTAATCAGCCCCAGCATTTT. This sequence encodes CASNLQGVNQPQHF.

This clone occurred a few times. This chain joins TRBV20-1 and TRBJ1-2, with D possibly TRBD1 on 5 matching bases. V gave up 3 bases and J gave up 4 bases, with 15 bases separating them. The CDR3 loop spans 14 amino acids. From germline, CDR1 is DFQATT and CDR2 SNEGSKA (reference sequence). The CDR3 DNA follows: TGCAGTGCTAGTCTTCTGGGTACAGGCTATGGCTACACCTTC. Translation gives CSASLLGTGYGYTF.

The chain carries TRBV7-9 and TRBJ1-1, with 10 positions matching TRBD1. Trimming took 6 bases from V and 11 from J; bases not matched to a gene: 6. The germline CDR1 and CDR2 sequences are SEHNR and FQNEAQ (reference sequence). The CDR3 loop spans 12 amino acids. The CDR3 DNA sequence: TGTGCCAGCAGGGGGACAGGGGATCGCGCTTTCTTT. Amino acid sequence: CASRGTGDRAFF.

This clone was counted once. The CDR3 loop is CASSPRRGRESSYNEQFF. The CDR3 nucleotides read TGTGCCAGCAGTCCCCGCAGGGGGAGGGAAAGCTCCTACAATGAGCAGTTCTTC. The chain has TRBV11-2 and TRBJ2-1; D is perhaps TRBD1 or TRBD2 (7 bases each). V lost 6 bases and J 0 bases, leaving 21 bases between the germline ends. CDR1 is SGHAT and CDR2 is FQNNGV in the germline V gene. The CDR3 runs 18 residues.

This clone is a singleton in its sample. The chain uses TRBV10-2 and TRBJ2-1; 8 bases align to TRBD2. Germline loops: CDR1 WSHSY, CDR2 SAAADI. CDR3 length: 15 amino acids. Trimming cost V 4 bases and J 4 bases; bases outside gene matches: 6. The CDR3 here is CASSAGSGAYNEQFF. DNA of the CDR3: TGCGCCAGCAGTGCTGGTAGCGGGGCATACAATGAGCAGTTCTTC.

The chain employs TRBV7-8 and TRBJ1-5, with unresolved D. Germline V gives CDR1 SGHVS, CDR2 FQNEAQ. CDR3 length: 15 residues. Trimming took off 0 bases at V and 5 bases at J, with 11 bases between the two ends. CDR3 protein: CASSLAEKLYQPQHF. The DNA of the CDR3 is TGTGCCAGCAGCTTAGCCGAGAAGCTCTATCAGCCCCAGCATTTT.

V is TRBV6-2 or TRBV6-3 and J is TRBJ2-5; D assignment may be TRBD1 or TRBD2 (5 bases each). The V gene lost 5 bases and the J gene lost 5 bases, with 18 bases spanning the gap. In germline, CDR1 is MNHEY, CDR2 SVGEGT. The CDR3 contains 15 residues. Here the CDR3 reads CASSPLEGSDETQYF. Written as DNA, the CDR3 is TGTGCCAGCAGTCCCCTAGAGGGGTCGGACGAGACCCAGTACTTC.

The chain couples TRBV2 to TRBJ2-7; 10 bases match TRBD1. J gave up 5 bases and V 4 bases, and 5 bases lay outside the gene matches. CDR1 and CDR2 from the germline V gene are SNHLY and FYNNEI. The length of the CDR3 is 14 residues. The CDR3 sequence is CASSAIGTGDEQYF. The CDR3 DNA reads TGTGCCAGCAGTGCGATTGGGACAGGGGACGAGCAGTACTTC. Filled out from reference TRBV2 and TRBJ2-7, the complete variable domain reads EPEVTQTPSHQVTQMGQEVILRCVPISNHLYFYWYRQILGQKVEFLVSFYNNEISEKSEIFDDQFSVERPDGSNFTLKIRSTKLEDSAMYFCASSAIGTGDEQYFGPGTRLTVT.

V and J are TRBV28 and TRBJ2-4; 7 positions agree with TRBD2. Germline V gene data show CDR1 as MDHEN and CDR2 as SYDVKM. With V trimmed by 6 bases and J by 4 bases, 3 bases remained unmatched. This CDR3 region has 13 residues. CDR3 nucleotides: TGTGCCAGCAGCCTGGGACTAAAAAACATTCAGTACTTC. Translating gives CASSLGLKNIQYF.

The chain has TRBV29-1 and TRBJ1-3; D is undetermined. This CDR3 contains 14 residues. With 5 bases removed from V and 2 bases from J, the gap between germline ends came to 13 bases. CDR1 and CDR2 (germline): SQVTM, ANQGSEA. CDR3 in DNA: TGCAGCGTTAGCGGGAGGGCTCCTGGAAACACCATATATTTT. This translates into CSVSGRAPGNTIYF.

This clone was picked up a small number of times. The chain employs TRBV6-5 and TRBJ1-2; 8 nucleotides agree with TRBD1. The length of the CDR3 is 14 residues. V lost 2 bases and J lost 3; bases outside the gene matches: 2. Germline-derived CDR1 and CDR2 are MNHEY and SVGAGI. The CDR3 is CASSYQTGDYGYTF. CDR3 nucleotides: TGTGCCAGCAGTTACCAGACAGGGGACTATGGCTACACCTTC.

The J gene is TRBJ2-2, the V gene TRBV5-1; 7 nucleotides line up with TRBD1. Germline V gives CDR1 SGHRS, CDR2 YFSETQ. Trimming at V came to 7 bases and at J to 6 bases, leaving 6 bases not matched to a gene. The CDR3 has 13 residues. CDR3 sequence (DNA): TGCGCCAGCGGCCCGACAGGGTCCGGGGAGCTGTTTTTT. This codes for CASGPTGSGELFF.

The chain employs TRBV28 and TRBJ2-7; D unclear. The CDR3 contains 14 residues. Germline V gene data show CDR1 as MDHEN and CDR2 as SYDVKM. The germline V and J ends were trimmed by 5 bases and 2 bases, with 13 bases remaining between them. The CDR3 DNA reads as TGTGCCAGCAGTCCAGGCGGCCTAACCTACGAGCAGTACTTC. Residues: CASSPGGLTYEQYF.

V is TRBV5-1 and J is TRBJ1-2, with 9 positions matching TRBD1. CDR1 SGHRS and CDR2 YFSETQ come from the germline V gene. Trimming at V came to 4 bases and at J to 4 bases, leaving 17 bases not matched to a gene. The CDR3 totals 18 residues. CDR3 protein: CASSQSPVGTGTSYGYTF. Written as DNA, the CDR3 is TGCGCCAGCAGCCAGAGCCCCGTCGGGACAGGGACTTCCTATGGCTACACCTTC. Together with reference TRBV5-1 and TRBJ1-2, the CDR3 gives the full variable domain: KAGVTQTPRYLIKTRGQQVTLSCSPISGHRSVSWYQQTPGQGLQFLFEYFSETQRNKGNFPGRFSGRQFSNSRSEMNVSTLELGDSALYLCASSQSPVGTGTSYGYTFGSGTRLTVV.

The J gene is TRBJ1-1, the V gene TRBV28; D call uncertain. Germline CDR1 is MDHEN and CDR2 is SYDVKM. The CDR3 is 16 amino acids. V lost 7 bases, J lost 1 base, and 19 bases lay in between. For the CDR3, the DNA is TGTGCCAGCAAAACGGGCGGATCAAGGAAGAACACTGAAGCTTTCTTT. This translates into CASKTGGSRKNTEAFF.

This sequence joins TRBV4-2 and TRBJ2-2; TRBD2 aligns across 7 bases. Germline V gene sequence: CDR1 LGHNA, CDR2 YNFKEQ. CDR3 size: 16 residues. The V and J ends lost 5 bases and 1 base, in that order; junction bases with no gene match: 7. The CDR3 DNA sequence: TGTGCCAGCAGCAAAAAAAGCGGGGAGAACACCGGGGAGCTGTTTTTT. It codes for CASSKKSGENTGELFF.

The chain has TRBV12-3 or TRBV12-4 and TRBJ1-5; 7 positions agree with TRBD1. This CDR3 contains 13 residues. J gave up 5 bases and V 7 bases, and 5 bases lay outside the gene matches. CDR3 residues: CASTTQGYQPQHF. CDR3 coding DNA: TGTGCCAGCACCACACAGGGGTATCAGCCCCAGCATTTT.

This chain joins TRBV25-1 and TRBJ1-4; D remains ambiguous. The CDR3 runs 11 residues. The germline V gene has CDR1 MGHDK and CDR2 SYGVNS. The V end was cut by 3 bases, the J end by 12 bases, with 8 bases between. CDR3 amino acids: CASSEEEELFF. The CDR3 nucleotides are TGTGCCAGCAGTGAGGAGGAGGAACTGTTTTTT. The full variable domain, its missing parts supplied by reference TRBV25-1 and TRBJ1-4, is EADIYQTPRYLVIGTGKKITLECSQTMGHDKMYWYQQDPGMELHLIHYSYGVNSTEKGDLSSESTVSRIRTEHFPLTLESARPSHTSQYLCASSEEEELFFGSGTQLSVL.

The chain uses TRBV27 and TRBJ1-1; 8 nucleotides agree with TRBD1. Germline V CDR1 and CDR2: MNHEY, SMNVEV (reference sequence). The CDR3 is 15 amino acids. V trimming: 7 bases; J trimming: 0 bases; junction bases outside the gene matches: 7. The CDR3 sequence: CASTLRTGMNTEAFF. The CDR3 coding sequence is TGTGCCAGCACATTACGGACAGGGATGAACACTGAAGCTTTCTTT.

The V call is TRBV2, the J call TRBJ1-4; D gene unclear. The germline V gene has CDR1 SNHLY and CDR2 FYNNEI. Trimming left V 10 bases short and J 12 bases short, with 21 bases between. The CDR3 totals 13 residues. CDR3 in amino acids: CAISTAGPPELFF. The CDR3 bases are TGTGCCATCTCCACCGCGGGCCCCCCTGAACTGTTTTTT.

V usage is TRBV11-3 and J usage is TRBJ2-3, with TRBD2 identical over 7 bases. Germline-derived CDR1 and CDR2 are SGHNT and YENEEA. The trim removed 1 base at V and 4 bases at J, leaving 5 bases unmatched. The CDR3 sequence is 15 residues long. The CDR3 region has the DNA TGTGCCAGCAGCTTAGGAGGGAGGGCCTCAGATACGCAGTATTTT. Protein product: CASSLGGRASDTQYF.

The J gene is TRBJ1-2, the V gene TRBV7-9; no firm D call. The CDR3 is 13 amino acids. From germline, CDR1 is SEHNR and CDR2 FQNEAQ (reference sequence). V was shortened by 5 bases and J by 4 bases, with 11 bases between the two germline ends. The CDR3 DNA is TGTGCCAGCAGCCCAGGAGGCAGCTATGGCTACACCTTC. Its protein is CASSPGGSYGYTF.

The rearrangement uses TRBV6-1 and TRBJ1-4; D gene unclear. Trimming removed 0 bases from V and 7 bases from J, with 18 bases in between. CDR1 is MNHNS, CDR2 SASEGT, per germline. The CDR3 is 17 residues long. The CDR3 protein is CASSEALQSVNGEKLFF. CDR3 DNA sequence: TGTGCCAGCAGTGAAGCGCTTCAGAGCGTTAACGGTGAAAAACTGTTTTTT.

V and J are TRBV15 and TRBJ2-3; TRBD1 matches 9 bases. The CDR3 covers 17 residues. Germline CDR1 and CDR2: LNHNV and YYDKDF (reference sequence). Trimming at V came to 0 bases and at J to 0 bases, leaving 4 bases not matched to a gene. The CDR3 is CATSREGTGFSTDTQYF. CDR3 in DNA: TGTGCCACCAGCAGAGAAGGGACAGGGTTTAGCACAGATACGCAGTATTTT.

This sequence joins TRBV4-2 and TRBJ1-2; 8 bases map to TRBD1. The trim removed 1 base at V and 0 bases at J, leaving 4 bases unmatched. CDR3 length: 16 residues. CDR1 and CDR2 (germline): LGHNA, YNFKEQ. CDR3 in DNA: TGTGCCAGCAGCCAAGTCGGGACAGGATCTAACTATGGCTACACCTTC. This codes for CASSQVGTGSNYGYTF.

The V gene is TRBV11-2, the J gene TRBJ1-1; D is ambiguous. The V end lost 1 base, the J end lost 10 bases, and 10 bases lay between the germline ends. The CDR3 spans 12 residues. Germline loops: CDR1 SGHAT, CDR2 FQNNGV. The CDR3 loop is CASSLVAGGAFF. Here the CDR3 DNA reads TGTGCCAGCAGCTTAGTGGCAGGCGGAGCTTTCTTT.

The chain combines TRBV5-1 with TRBJ1-4, with D tentatively TRBD1 (5 bases). The CDR3 length is 13 residues. Trimming took 2 bases from V and 5 from J, leaving 7 bases between them. Germline V gene sequence: CDR1 SGHRS, CDR2 YFSETQ. CDR3 DNA: TGCGCCAGCAGCTTTTCAGGGAATGAAAAACTGTTTTTT. This translates into CASSFSGNEKLFF. The whole variable domain, remainder taken from reference TRBV5-1 and TRBJ1-4, is KAGVTQTPRYLIKTRGQQVTLSCSPISGHRSVSWYQQTPGQGLQFLFEYFSETQRNKGNFPGRFSGRQFSNSRSEMNVSTLELGDSALYLCASSFSGNEKLFFGSGTQLSVL.

The chain links TRBV19 to TRBJ1-2, with TRBD1 matching 7 bases. This CDR3 is built from 15 residues. With V trimmed by 3 bases and J by 6 bases, 10 bases remained unmatched. CDR1 LNHDA and CDR2 SQIVND come from the germline V gene (reference sequence). The CDR3 DNA is TGTGCCAGTAGTATCGGGGGGGAGACAGGGCATGGCTACACCTTC. This encodes CASSIGGETGHGYTF. Full variable domain (remainder filled in from reference TRBV19 and TRBJ1-2): DGGITQSPKYLFRKEGQNVTLSCEQNLNHDAMYWYRQDPGQGLRLIYYSQIVNDFQKGDIAEGYSVSREKKESFPLTVTSAQKNPTAFYLCASSIGGETGHGYTFGSGTRLTVV.

The chain joins TRBV11-3 to TRBJ2-7; TRBD1 matches 10 bases. The V gene's germline CDR1 is SGHNT and CDR2 YENEEA. The J segment lost 9 bases and the V segment lost 6 bases, leaving 14 bases of the junction unmatched. The CDR3 consists of 15 residues. Written as DNA, the CDR3 is TGTGCCAGCAGTTCCCCGGGACAGGGGACGTCTCGGCAGTACTTC. Residues: CASSSPGQGTSRQYF.